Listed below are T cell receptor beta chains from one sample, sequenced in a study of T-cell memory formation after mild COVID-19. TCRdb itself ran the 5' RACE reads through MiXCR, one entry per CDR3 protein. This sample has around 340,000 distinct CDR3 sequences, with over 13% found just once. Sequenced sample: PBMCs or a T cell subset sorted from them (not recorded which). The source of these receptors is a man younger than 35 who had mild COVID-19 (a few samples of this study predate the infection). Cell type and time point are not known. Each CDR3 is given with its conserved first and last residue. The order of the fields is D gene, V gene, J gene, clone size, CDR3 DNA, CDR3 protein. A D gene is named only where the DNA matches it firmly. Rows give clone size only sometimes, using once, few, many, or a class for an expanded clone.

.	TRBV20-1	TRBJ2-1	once	TGCAGTGCCTCTTTGGCGACGTACCAAGAGACCCAGTTCTTC	CSASLATYQETQFF
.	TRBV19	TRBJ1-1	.	TGTGCCAGTACGGGGTTCATGAACACTGAAGCTTTCTTT	CASTGFMNTEAFF
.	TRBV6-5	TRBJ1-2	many	TGTGCCAGCTCGGGCCTGTCGTATGGCTACACCTTC	CASSGLSYGYTF
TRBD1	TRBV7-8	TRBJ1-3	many	TGTGCCAGCAGCTTAGTGGGGACAGGGGTCTATGACACCATATATTTT	CASSLVGTGVYDTIYF
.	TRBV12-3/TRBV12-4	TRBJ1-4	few	TGTGCCAGCAGCGGGCAGATTTTGGGAAGCGGCGAAAAACTGTTTTTT	CASSGQILGSGEKLFF
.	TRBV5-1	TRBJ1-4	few	TGCGCCAGCAGCTTGGGGACAGACCTCGAAGAAAAACTGTTTTTT	CASSLGTDLEEKLFF
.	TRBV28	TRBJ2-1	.	TGTGCCAGCAGGTCCTGGGGAAGCCCCAACAATGAGCAGTTCTTC	CASRSWGSPNNEQFF
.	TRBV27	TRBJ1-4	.	TGTGCCAGCAGTTTAGCGGGCGGAGGGGTATGGGAAAAACTGTTTTTT	CASSLAGGGVWEKLFF
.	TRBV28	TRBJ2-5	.	TGTGCCAGCCGGAGTTGGGTTTCCCAAGAGACCCAGTACTTC	CASRSWVSQETQYF
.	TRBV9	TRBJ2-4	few	TGTGCCAGCAGCCCACAAGTCGACGCCAAAAACATTCAGTACTTC	CASSPQVDAKNIQYF
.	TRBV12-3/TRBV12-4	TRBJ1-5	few	TGTGCCAGCAGTTTGATGGCGGGACAGCCCCAGCATTTT	CASSLMAGQPQHF
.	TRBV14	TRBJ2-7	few	TGTGCCAGCAGCCAAGCGGGGTCATCAACCTACGAGCAGTACTTC	CASSQAGSSTYEQYF
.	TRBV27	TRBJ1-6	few	TGCACCAGCAGTTTTCTCGCCCCGGAAACCGGGAATTCACCCCTCCACTTT	CTSSFLAPETGNSPLHF
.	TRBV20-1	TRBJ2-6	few	TGCAGTGCTAGAGACCCCCGGGGGGCCAACGTCCTGACTTTC	CSARDPRGANVLTF
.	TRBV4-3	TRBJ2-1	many	TGCGCCAGCAGCCAAGGTCTTCACAATGAGCAGTTCTTC	CASSQGLHNEQFF
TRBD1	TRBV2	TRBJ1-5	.	TGTGCCAGCAGTGCTGGACAGGGGAGTTTGGGTCAGCCCCAGCATTTT	CASSAGQGSLGQPQHF
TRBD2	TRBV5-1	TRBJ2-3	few	TGCGCCAGCGGGGAACCTAGCGGGAGAGGCCTTGGGACAGATACGCAGTATTTT	CASGEPSGRGLGTDTQYF
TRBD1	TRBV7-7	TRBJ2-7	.	TGTGCCAGCAGCCTGACAGGGAGCGACGAGCAGTACTTC	CASSLTGSDEQYF
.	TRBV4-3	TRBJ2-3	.	TGCGCCAGCAGCCCAAGATTTAAGGCTAGCACAGATACGCAGTATTTT	CASSPRFKASTDTQYF
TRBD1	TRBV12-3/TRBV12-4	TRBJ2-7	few	TGTGCCAGCACCGTAGGACAGGGGCGTTCCTACGAGCAGTACTTC	CASTVGQGRSYEQYF
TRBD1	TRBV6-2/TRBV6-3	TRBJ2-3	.	TGTGCCAGCAGGCCTGTCCTCGGGACAGGGAATCAAGATACGCAGTATTTT	CASRPVLGTGNQDTQYF
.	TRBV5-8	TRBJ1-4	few	TGTGCCAGCAGCTTGGGAAGGGGCCCCGGGTTTGAAAAACTGTTTTTT	CASSLGRGPGFEKLFF